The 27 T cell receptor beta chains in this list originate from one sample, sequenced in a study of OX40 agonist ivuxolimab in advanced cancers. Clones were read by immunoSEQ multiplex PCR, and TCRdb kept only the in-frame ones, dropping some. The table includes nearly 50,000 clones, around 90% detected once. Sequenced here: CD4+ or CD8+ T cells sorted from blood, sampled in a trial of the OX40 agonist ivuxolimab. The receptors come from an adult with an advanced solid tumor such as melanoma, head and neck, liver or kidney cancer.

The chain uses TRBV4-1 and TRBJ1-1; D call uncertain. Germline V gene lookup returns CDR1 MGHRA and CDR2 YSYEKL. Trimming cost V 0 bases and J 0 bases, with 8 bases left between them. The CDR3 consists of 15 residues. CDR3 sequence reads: CASSQDSRLNTEAFF. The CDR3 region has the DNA TGCGCCAGCAGCCAAGACTCAAGGCTGAACACTGAAGCTTTCTTT.

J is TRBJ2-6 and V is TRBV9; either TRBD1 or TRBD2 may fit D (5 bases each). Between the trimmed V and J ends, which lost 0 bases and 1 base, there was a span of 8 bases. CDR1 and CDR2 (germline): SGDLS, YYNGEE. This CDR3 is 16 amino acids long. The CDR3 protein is CASSVGGGSGANVLTF. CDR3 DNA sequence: TGTGCCAGCAGCGTAGGTGGGGGATCTGGGGCCAACGTCCTGACTTTC.

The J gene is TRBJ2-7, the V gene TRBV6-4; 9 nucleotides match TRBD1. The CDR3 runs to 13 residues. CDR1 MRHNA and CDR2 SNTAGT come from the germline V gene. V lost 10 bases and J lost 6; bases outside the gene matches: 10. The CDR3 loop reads CATGGQGTFEQYF. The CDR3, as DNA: TGTGCCACCGGGGGACAGGGTACGTTCGAGCAGTACTTC.

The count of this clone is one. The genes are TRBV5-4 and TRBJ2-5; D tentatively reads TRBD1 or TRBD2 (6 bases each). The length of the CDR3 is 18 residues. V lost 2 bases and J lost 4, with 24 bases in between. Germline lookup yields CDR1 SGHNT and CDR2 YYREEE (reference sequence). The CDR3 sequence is CASSLGGRGGVRGETQYF. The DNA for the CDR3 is TGTGCCAGCAGCTTAGGTGGGCGAGGCGGGGTCAGGGGAGAGACCCAGTACTTC.

In nucleotides, the CDR3 is TGTGCCAGTAGTATAGCACAGGGGGTCGGTTACGAGCAGTACTTC. It codes for CASSIAQGVGYEQYF. V usage is TRBV19 and J usage is TRBJ2-7; 8 nucleotides line up with TRBD1. The length of the CDR3 is 15 residues. Looked up from germline, CDR1 is LNHDA and CDR2 is SQIVND (reference sequence). The ends lost 1 base at V and 4 bases at J; junction bases unmatched: 6.

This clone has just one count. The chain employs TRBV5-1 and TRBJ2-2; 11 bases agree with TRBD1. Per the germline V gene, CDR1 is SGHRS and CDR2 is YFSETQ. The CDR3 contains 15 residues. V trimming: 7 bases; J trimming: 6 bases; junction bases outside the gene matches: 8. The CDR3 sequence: CASGLGTGGPGELFF. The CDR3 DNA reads TGCGCCAGCGGACTGGGGACAGGGGGACCCGGGGAGCTGTTTTTT.

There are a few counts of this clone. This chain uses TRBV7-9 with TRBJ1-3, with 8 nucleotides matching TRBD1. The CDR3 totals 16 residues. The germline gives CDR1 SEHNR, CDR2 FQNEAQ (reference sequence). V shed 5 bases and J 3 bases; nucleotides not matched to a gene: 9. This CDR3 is CASSKPTGAGGNTIYF. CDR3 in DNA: TGTGCCAGCAGCAAGCCGACAGGGGCTGGTGGAAACACCATATATTTT.

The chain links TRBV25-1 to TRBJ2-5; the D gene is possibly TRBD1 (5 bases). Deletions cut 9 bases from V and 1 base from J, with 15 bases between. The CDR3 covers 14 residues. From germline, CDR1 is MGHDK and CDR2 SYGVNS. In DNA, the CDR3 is TGTGCCAGTATGGACCTGACAGTCCAAGAGACCCAGTACTTC. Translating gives CASMDLTVQETQYF.

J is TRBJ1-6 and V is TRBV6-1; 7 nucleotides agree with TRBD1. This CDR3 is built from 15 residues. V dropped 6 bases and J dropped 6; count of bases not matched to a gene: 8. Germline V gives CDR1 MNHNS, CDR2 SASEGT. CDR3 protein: CASSATGVLNSPLHF. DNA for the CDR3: TGTGCCAGCAGCGCAACAGGGGTCCTTAATTCACCCCTCCACTTT.

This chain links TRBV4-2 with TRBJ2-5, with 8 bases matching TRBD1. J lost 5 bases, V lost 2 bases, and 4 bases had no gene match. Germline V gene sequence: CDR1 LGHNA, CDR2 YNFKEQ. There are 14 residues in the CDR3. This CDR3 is CASSQWTGQETQYF. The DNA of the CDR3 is TGTGCCAGCAGCCAATGGACAGGGCAGGAGACCCAGTACTTC.

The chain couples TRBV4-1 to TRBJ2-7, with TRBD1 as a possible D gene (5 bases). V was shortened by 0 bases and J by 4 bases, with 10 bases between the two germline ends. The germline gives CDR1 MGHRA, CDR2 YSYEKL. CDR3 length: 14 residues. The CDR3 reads CASSQDPRVYEQYF. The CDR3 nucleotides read TGCGCCAGCAGCCAAGATCCCAGGGTTTACGAGCAGTACTTC.

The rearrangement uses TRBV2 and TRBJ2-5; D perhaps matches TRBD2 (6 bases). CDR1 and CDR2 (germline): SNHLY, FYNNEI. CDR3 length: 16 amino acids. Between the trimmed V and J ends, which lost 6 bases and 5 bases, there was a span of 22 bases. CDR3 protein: CASSNSELVSGETQYF. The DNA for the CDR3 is TGTGCCAGCAGCAATTCCGAACTAGTCAGCGGGGAGACCCAGTACTTC.

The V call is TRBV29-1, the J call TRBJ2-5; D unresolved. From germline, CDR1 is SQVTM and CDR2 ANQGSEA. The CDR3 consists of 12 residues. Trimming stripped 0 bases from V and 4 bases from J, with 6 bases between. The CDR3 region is CSVEDGAETQYF. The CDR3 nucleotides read TGCAGCGTTGAAGACGGTGCAGAGACCCAGTACTTC. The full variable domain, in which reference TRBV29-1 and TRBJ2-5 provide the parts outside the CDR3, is SAVISQKPSRDICQRGTSLTIQCQVDSQVTMMFWYRQQPGQSLTLIATANQGSEATYESGFVIDKFPISRPNLTFSTLTVSNMSPEDSSIYLCSVEDGAETQYFGPGTRLLVL.

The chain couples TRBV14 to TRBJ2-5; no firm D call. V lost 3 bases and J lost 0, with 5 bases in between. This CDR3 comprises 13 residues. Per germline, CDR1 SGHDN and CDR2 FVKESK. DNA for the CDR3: TGTGCCAGCAGCCATCTAAACCAAGAGACCCAGTACTTC. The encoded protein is CASSHLNQETQYF.

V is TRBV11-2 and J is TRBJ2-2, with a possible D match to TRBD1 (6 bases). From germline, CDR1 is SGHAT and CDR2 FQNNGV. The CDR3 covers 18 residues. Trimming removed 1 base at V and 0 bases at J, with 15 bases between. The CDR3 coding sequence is TGTGCCAGCAGCTTAGGCGGACAGTTGCTAGCGAACACCGGGGAGCTGTTTTTT. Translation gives CASSLGGQLLANTGELFF. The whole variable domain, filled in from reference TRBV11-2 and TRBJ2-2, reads EAGVAQSPRYKIIEKRQSVAFWCNPISGHATLYWYQQILGQGPKLLIQFQNNGVVDDSQLPKDRFSAERLKGVDSTLKIQPAKLEDSAVYLCASSLGGQLLANTGELFFGEGSRLTVL.

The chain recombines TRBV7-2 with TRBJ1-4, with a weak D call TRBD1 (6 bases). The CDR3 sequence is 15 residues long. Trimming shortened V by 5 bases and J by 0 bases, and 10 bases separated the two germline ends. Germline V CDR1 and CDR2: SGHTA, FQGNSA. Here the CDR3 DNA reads TGTGCCAGCAGCCCAGAGGGGGCAACTAATGAAAAACTGTTTTTT. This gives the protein CASSPEGATNEKLFF.

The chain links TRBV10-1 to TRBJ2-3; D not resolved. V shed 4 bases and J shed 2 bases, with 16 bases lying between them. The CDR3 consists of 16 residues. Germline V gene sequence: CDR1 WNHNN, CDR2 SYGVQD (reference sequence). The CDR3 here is CASSGSDRAHTDTQYF. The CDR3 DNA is TGCGCCAGCAGTGGATCTGATAGGGCCCACACAGATACGCAGTATTTT.

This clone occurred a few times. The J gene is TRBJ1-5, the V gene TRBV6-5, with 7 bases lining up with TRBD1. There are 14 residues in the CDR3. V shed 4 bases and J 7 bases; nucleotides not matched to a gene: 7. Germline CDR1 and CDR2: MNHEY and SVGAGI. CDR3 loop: CASSSGQARQPQHF. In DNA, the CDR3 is TGTGCCAGCAGTTCCGGACAGGCCCGCCAGCCCCAGCATTTT.

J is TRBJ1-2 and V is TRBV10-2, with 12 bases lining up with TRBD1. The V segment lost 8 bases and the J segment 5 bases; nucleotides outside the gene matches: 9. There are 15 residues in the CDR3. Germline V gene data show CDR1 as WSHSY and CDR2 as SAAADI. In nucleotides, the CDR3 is TGCGCCAGCTCCCGGGACAGGGGGCGGGAGTATGGCTACACCTTC. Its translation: CASSRDRGREYGYTF.

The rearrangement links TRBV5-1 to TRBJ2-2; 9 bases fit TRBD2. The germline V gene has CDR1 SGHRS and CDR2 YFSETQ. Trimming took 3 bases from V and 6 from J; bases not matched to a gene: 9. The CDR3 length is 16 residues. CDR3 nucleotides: TGCGCCAGCAGCTCCGCACCTAGCGGGACGGCCGGGGAGCTGTTTTTT. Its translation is CASSSAPSGTAGELFF.

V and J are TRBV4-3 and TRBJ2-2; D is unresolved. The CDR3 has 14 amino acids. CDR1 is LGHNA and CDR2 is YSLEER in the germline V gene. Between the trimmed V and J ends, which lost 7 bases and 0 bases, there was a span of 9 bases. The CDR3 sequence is CASTLSANTGELFF. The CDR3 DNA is TGCGCCAGCACCCTCTCGGCGAACACCGGGGAGCTGTTTTTT.

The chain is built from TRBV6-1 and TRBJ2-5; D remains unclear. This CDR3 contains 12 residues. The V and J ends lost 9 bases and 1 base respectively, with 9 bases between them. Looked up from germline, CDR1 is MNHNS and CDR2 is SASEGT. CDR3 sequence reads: CASKLGQETQYF. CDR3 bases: TGTGCCAGTAAGTTGGGCCAAGAGACCCAGTACTTC.

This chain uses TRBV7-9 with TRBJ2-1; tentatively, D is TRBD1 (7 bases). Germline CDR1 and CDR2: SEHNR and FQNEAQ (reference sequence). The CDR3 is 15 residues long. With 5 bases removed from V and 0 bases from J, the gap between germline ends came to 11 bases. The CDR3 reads CASSAGQRSYNEQFF. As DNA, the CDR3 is TGTGCCAGCAGCGCGGGACAGCGCTCCTACAATGAGCAGTTCTTC.

Written as DNA, the CDR3 is TGTGCCAGCAGCTTCGTCGGTTCCGGGGAGCTGTTTTTT. It yields the protein CASSFVGSGELFF. J is TRBJ2-2 and V is TRBV5-6; the D is unclear. CDR1 is SGHDT, CDR2 YYEEEE, per germline. V lost 2 bases and J lost 6, with 8 bases in between. The CDR3 covers 13 residues.

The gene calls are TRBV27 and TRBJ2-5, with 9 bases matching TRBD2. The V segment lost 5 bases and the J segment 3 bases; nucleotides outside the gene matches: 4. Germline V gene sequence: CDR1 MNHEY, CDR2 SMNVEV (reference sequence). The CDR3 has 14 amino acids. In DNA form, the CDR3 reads TGTGCCAGCAGTCCCGCTAGCGGGAAAGAGACCCAGTACTTC. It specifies CASSPASGKETQYF.

The CDR3 sequence is CASSHRADLRDRETDGYTF. CDR3 DNA sequence: TGCGCCAGCAGCCATCGGGCCGACCTACGGGACAGGGAAACCGATGGCTACACCTTC. This chain uses TRBV4-1 with TRBJ1-2, with 9 nucleotides matching TRBD1. CDR1 is MGHRA, CDR2 YSYEKL, per germline. The CDR3 covers 19 residues. The trim removed 3 bases at V and 6 bases at J, leaving 20 bases unmatched.

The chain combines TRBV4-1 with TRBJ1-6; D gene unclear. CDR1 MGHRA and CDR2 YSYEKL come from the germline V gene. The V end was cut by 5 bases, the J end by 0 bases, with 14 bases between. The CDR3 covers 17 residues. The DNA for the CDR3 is TGCGCCAGCAGCGAAACCAATCCAGGCTCCTATAATTCACCCCTCCACTTT. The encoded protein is CASSETNPGSYNSPLHF.